This entry concerns a single TCR beta chain. Trimming left V 4 bases short and J 8 bases short, with 16 bases between. This CDR3 comprises 14 residues. CDR1 SGHRS and CDR2 YFSETQ come from the germline V gene. Using immunoSEQ multiplex PCR, the repertoire was profiled, and TCRdb retains in-frame clones only, with some absent. In the table there are tens of thousands of clones, 84% of which are singletons. This sample is drawn from a study of PD-L1 blockade in urothelial cancer. Across the study: Anywhere from 0 to 3 prior chemotherapy regimens had been received by patients. Blood gave a median roughly 150,000 T cells.

Time point of the sample: pretreatment peripheral blood. The clonotype comes from a man aged 45 to 65 with urothelial cancer. The chain combines TRBV5-1 with TRBJ2-1; D might be TRBD2 (6 bases). The sequencing here drew on PBMCs, taken around atezolizumab (anti-PD-L1) treatment. For the CDR3, the DNA is TGCGCCAGCAGCGGAGGGACCCCTTGGGATGAGCAGTTCTTC. Its protein is CASSGGTPWDEQFF.